The 9 T cell receptor beta chains listed next were all sequenced from one sample in a study of neurological immune-mediated disorders. TCRdb called the 5' RACE reads again in MiXCR, with one record for every CDR3 protein. This table has fewer than 50,000 distinct CDR3 sequences, over 2% appearing once. The specimen sequenced was PBMCs. Receptor source: a man aged 25-45 years with multiple sclerosis.

This clonotype occurred many times. The chain joins TRBV20-1 to TRBJ1-3; D call uncertain. In germline, CDR1 is DFQATT, CDR2 SNEGSKA (reference sequence). The CDR3 length is 14 residues. V lost 6 bases to trimming and J lost 0 bases, with 12 bases between them. Here the CDR3 DNA reads TGCAGTGCCCCGGACCTGAGCTCTGGAAACACCATATATTTT. As protein: CSAPDLSSGNTIYF.

Many counts were recorded for this clonotype. The V and J genes are TRBV5-5 and TRBJ2-2; the match to TRBD2 covers 10 bases. CDR3 length equals 18 residues. Germline trimming cut 6 bases from V and 6 bases from J; bases unmatched to any gene: 17. The germline V gene encodes CDR1 SGHKS and CDR2 YYEKEE (reference sequence). The CDR3 nucleotides read TGTGCCAGCAACAGAGCCCCCCTAGCGGGAGCCCTGGCCGGGGAGCTGTTTTTT. As protein: CASNRAPLAGALAGELFF.

At least ten counts were recorded for this clonotype. V is TRBV20-1 and J is TRBJ1-4, with 7 bases fitting TRBD1. Germline V gene data show CDR1 as DFQATT and CDR2 as SNEGSKA (reference sequence). CDR3 length equals 15 residues. The trim removed 3 bases at V and 6 bases at J, leaving 10 bases unmatched. CDR3 DNA sequence: TGCAGTGCTAGTGGGGGGACAGCAAGGGATGAAAAACTGTTTTTT. It codes for CSASGGTARDEKLFF.

The table lists this clonotype with many counts. The chain carries TRBV24-1 and TRBJ2-2; no clear D gene. There are 15 residues in the CDR3. Germline CDR1 reads KGHDR; CDR2 reads SFDVKD. Trimming cost V 7 bases and J 3 bases, with 14 bases left between them. CDR3 nucleotides: TGTGCCACCAGCATCAACGGGTTAGACACCGGGGAGCTGTTTTTT. This gives the protein CATSINGLDTGELFF.

This clonotype came up many times. The chain couples TRBV20-1 to TRBJ1-2, with no clear D. Germline V lookup: CDR1 DFQATT, CDR2 SNEGSKA (reference sequence). V was shortened by 1 base and J by 8 bases, with 17 bases between the two germline ends. This CDR3 region has 14 residues. The CDR3: CSARVPGLKYGYTF. The CDR3 coding sequence is TGCAGTGCTAGAGTGCCGGGCCTCAAGTACGGCTACACCTTC.

This clonotype was detected many times. The chain uses TRBV12-3 or TRBV12-4 and TRBJ2-5; no definite D call. V gave up 5 bases and J gave up 3 bases, with 10 bases separating them. The CDR3 is made up of 13 amino acids. The CDR3 loop is CASSRQVKETQYF. CDR3 DNA sequence: TGTGCCAGCAGTCGCCAAGTAAAAGAGACCCAGTACTTC.

This clonotype was counted ten times or more. The J gene is TRBJ2-5, the V gene TRBV12-3 or TRBV12-4; maybe TRBD1 (6 bases). V was shortened by 5 bases and J by 7 bases, with 14 bases between the two germline ends. The CDR3 has 13 amino acids. The CDR3 sequence is CASSTRTAGTQYF. The CDR3 nucleotides read TGTGCCAGCAGTACTCGGACAGCCGGGACCCAGTACTTC.

Details on this clonotype: A read error may be the cause here, since a much bigger clone is one base away. This chain connects TRBV5-1 to TRBJ2-7; the match to TRBD1 covers 7 bases. This CDR3 has 14 residues. V lost 4 bases and J lost 7; bases outside the gene matches: 11. The germline V gene encodes CDR1 SGHRS and CDR2 YFSETQ. The CDR3 sequence is CASSRDYRGEEQYF. Written as DNA, the CDR3 is TGCGCCAGCAGCCGAGATTACAGGGGTGAAGAGCAGTACTTC.

The sample holds many counts of this clonotype. The V gene is TRBV15, the J gene TRBJ1-1, with TRBD1 as a possible D gene (5 bases). Between the trimmed V and J ends, which lost 5 bases and 4 bases, there was a span of 8 bases. Germline V gives CDR1 LNHNV, CDR2 YYDKDF (reference sequence). The CDR3 sequence is 12 residues long. The CDR3 here is CATSGQGTEAFF. The CDR3 DNA follows: TGTGCCACCAGCGGGCAGGGCACTGAAGCTTTCTTT.